The sequence of this T cell receptor beta chain was determined in a study of Graves' ophthalmopathy and Graves' hyperthyroidism. Study-wide findings and caveats: Ophthalmopathy was separated from stable hyperthyroidism by a 13-signature model with 87.88% sensitivity and approximately 79% specificity.

Diagnoses were established from clinical symptoms, serum thyroxine, TRAb, thyroid ultrasound and orbital computed tomography. The TCR beta CDR3 regions underwent amplification from RNA transcripts. HTBI-primed RT-PCR formed the first round, and a multiplex PCR formed the second. TCRdb re-called the multiplex PCR reads with MiXCR, one entry per CDR3 protein. The sample records under 350,000 distinct CDR3 sequences, 15% to 20% being singletons. Germline lookup yields CDR1 MNHEY and CDR2 SVGEGT. The CDR3 consists of 13 residues. After removal of 2 bases from V and 7 bases from J, the junction contained 2 bases not matched to a gene. This clonotype showed up just a few times. Its target is not known.

Sequenced sample: peripheral blood. V and J are TRBV6-2 or TRBV6-3 and TRBJ1-5; 7 bases map to TRBD1. This sequence originates from an adult man with Graves' ophthalmopathy. The CDR3 region has the DNA TGTGCCAGCAGTTACCAGGGGGGACAGCCCCAGCATTTT. Translation gives CASSYQGGQPQHF.